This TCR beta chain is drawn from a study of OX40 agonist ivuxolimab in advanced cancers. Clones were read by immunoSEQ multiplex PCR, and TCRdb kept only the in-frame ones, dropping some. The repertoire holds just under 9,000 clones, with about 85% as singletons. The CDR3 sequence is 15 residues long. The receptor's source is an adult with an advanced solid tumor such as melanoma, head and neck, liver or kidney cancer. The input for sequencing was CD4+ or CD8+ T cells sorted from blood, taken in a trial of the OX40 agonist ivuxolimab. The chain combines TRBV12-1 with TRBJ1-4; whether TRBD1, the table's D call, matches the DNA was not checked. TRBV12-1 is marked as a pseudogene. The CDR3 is CASSYGPLRNEKLFF. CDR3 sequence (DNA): TGTGCCAGCAGCTATGGGCCCTTACGTAATGAAAAACTGTTTTTT.